This T cell receptor (beta chain) was captured by sequencing in a study of shared clonotypes between healthy human individuals. About the research overall: Per donor, CD8 memory used one plate, CD8 naive used two, CD4 memory used three and CD4 naive used three.

TCRdb's table, derived via immunoSEQ multiplex PCR, lists solely in-frame clones and lacks some. The data contain 2 million to 2.5 million clones, 90% to 97% of them seen just once; the ten biggest clones take up more than 0.1%. J lost 5 bases, V lost 1 base, and 7 bases had no gene match. This CDR3 is 16 amino acids long. Per germline, CDR1 SGHRS and CDR2 YFSETQ. As regards this clone: The antigen is unknown.

The donors, all of them Caucasian adults, lived in Nashville, Tennessee. General study findings and limits: Rarefaction showed sorted-subset sequencing was incomplete despite large depth.

The sample comprised naive CD4+ T cells sorted from blood. Subset here: CD45RA+ positively selected. V is TRBV5-1 and J is TRBJ2-1; TRBD2 agrees at 9 bases. The receptor was derived from a man younger than 35 in good health. As DNA, the CDR3 is TGCGCCAGCAGCTTGATTGGGACTAGCTCAAACAATGAGCAGTTCTTC. This gives the protein CASSLIGTSSNNEQFF.